Each of the 25 T cell receptor beta chains below was sequenced from the same sample in a study of identical twins. TCRdb processed the 5' RACE reads anew with MiXCR; each CDR3 protein has one entry. The sample shows about 100,000 distinct CDR3 sequences, 5.9% of them seen only once. The sequencing input was memory T cells sorted from blood. These receptors came from a woman between 45 and 65 years old in good health.

V usage is TRBV20-1 and J usage is TRBJ2-3, with 7 bases identical to TRBD1. V shed 5 bases, J shed 2 bases, and the junction held 4 bases outside the gene matches. CDR3 size: 13 residues. Germline values: CDR1 DFQATT, CDR2 SNEGSKA (reference sequence). The CDR3 nucleotides read TGCAGTGCTCACAGGGGTACCACAGATACGCAGTATTTT. This translates into CSAHRGTTDTQYF.

This clonotype occurred many times. The CDR3 DNA sequence: TGTGCCAGCAGTGACTCGAGGCTAGCGGGATTGAATGAGCAGTTCTTC. It is translated as CASSDSRLAGLNEQFF. This sequence joins TRBV6-4 and TRBJ2-1; 9 nucleotides match TRBD2. CDR3 length: 16 residues. V lost 0 bases and J lost 7; bases outside the gene matches: 7. CDR1 MRHNA and CDR2 SNTAGT come from the germline V gene.

The chain recombines TRBV7-2 with TRBJ2-4; the match to TRBD1 covers 9 bases. Trimming at V came to 2 bases and at J to 3 bases, leaving 5 bases not matched to a gene. Per the germline V gene, CDR1 is SGHTA and CDR2 is FQGNSA. This CDR3 region has 16 residues. The CDR3 DNA follows: TGTGCCAGCAGCTTAACAGGGGGCGCGAACAAAAACATTCAGTACTTC. It encodes CASSLTGGANKNIQYF. Based on the CDR3 plus reference TRBV7-2 and TRBJ2-4, the full variable domain is GAGVSQSPSNKVTEKGKDVELRCDPISGHTALYWYRQSLGQGLEFLIYFQGNSAPDKSGLPSDRFSAERTGGSVSTLTIQRTQQEDSAVYLCASSLTGGANKNIQYFGAGTRLSVL.

This clonotype appeared many times. This chain uses TRBV9 with TRBJ2-2, with D unclear. V lost 2 bases to trimming and J lost 7 bases, with 12 bases between them. The CDR3 has 14 residues. CDR1 is SGDLS and CDR2 is YYNGEE in the germline V gene. DNA for the CDR3: TGTGCCAGCAGCGTCAGTACGCGCGTCGGGGAGCTGTTTTTT. Translated: CASSVSTRVGELFF.

This clonotype was seen ten or more times. The chain links TRBV10-2 to TRBJ2-1; the match to TRBD2 covers 9 bases. V lost 6 bases and J lost 8; bases outside the gene matches: 8. The CDR3 sequence is 14 residues long. From germline, CDR1 is WSHSY and CDR2 SAAADI. The CDR3 loop is CASRDSGSSYEQFF. DNA for the CDR3: TGCGCCAGCAGGGATAGCGGGAGTAGCTATGAGCAGTTCTTC.

This clonotype has ten or more counts. The chain employs TRBV20-1 and TRBJ2-7; D perhaps matches TRBD2 (6 bases). V was shortened by 5 bases and J by 2 bases, with 13 bases between the two germline ends. Germline V gene lookup returns CDR1 DFQATT and CDR2 SNEGSKA (reference sequence). There are 13 residues in the CDR3. CDR3 region: CSARGLKTYEQYF. The CDR3 DNA sequence: TGCAGTGCTCGCGGACTAAAAACCTACGAGCAGTACTTC.

There are a few counts of this clonotype. This chain uses TRBV5-5 with TRBJ1-2; D unresolved. CDR3 length: 13 residues. V was cut by 0 bases and J by 5 bases, with 8 bases left in between. Per the germline V gene, CDR1 is SGHKS and CDR2 is YYEKEE (reference sequence). The CDR3 coding sequence is TGTGCCAGCAGCTTGGTCGATTTGTATGGCTACACCTTC. Amino acid sequence: CASSLVDLYGYTF.

This clonotype was seen more than once but under ten times. V gene TRBV12-3 or TRBV12-4 combines with J gene TRBJ2-1; 7 bases fit TRBD2. The junction had 9 bases not matched to a gene; V was cut back by 6 bases and J by 4 bases. This CDR3 has 15 amino acids. This chain's CDR3 is CASRPGLLFYNEQFF. The CDR3 DNA reads TGTGCCAGCAGACCGGGACTACTGTTTTACAATGAGCAGTTCTTC.

This clonotype was seen ten or more times. V usage is TRBV20-1 and J usage is TRBJ2-3, with D unclear. The CDR3 covers 14 residues. Germline V gene sequence: CDR1 DFQATT, CDR2 SNEGSKA (reference sequence). The V gene lost 0 bases and the J gene lost 2 bases, with 9 bases spanning the gap. In DNA, the CDR3 is TGCAGTGCTAGAGATCGGCGACTCACAGATACGCAGTATTTT. Its protein is CSARDRRLTDTQYF.

The chain links TRBV12-3 or TRBV12-4 to TRBJ1-5; the D is unclear. This CDR3 comprises 15 residues. Deletions cut 7 bases from V and 0 bases from J, with 13 bases between. The CDR3 reads CASNLQSDSNQPQHF. The CDR3 region has the DNA TGTGCCAGCAACTTACAGAGCGATAGCAATCAGCCCCAGCATTTT.

This clonotype turned up a few times. The rearrangement joins TRBV6-1 to TRBJ1-2; D remains ambiguous. CDR1 and CDR2 (germline): MNHNS, SASEGT. Trimming removed 2 bases from V and 5 bases from J, with 9 bases in between. The CDR3 has 13 residues. The CDR3 DNA is TGTGCCAGCAGTGAACGGGAAAATTATGGCTACACCTTC. It encodes CASSERENYGYTF.

The chain carries TRBV7-9 and TRBJ1-2, with D perhaps TRBD1 (6 bases). V shed 3 bases and J shed 8 bases, with 10 bases lying between them. The length of the CDR3 is 12 residues. Germline V gene lookup returns CDR1 SEHNR and CDR2 FQNEAQ (reference sequence). The CDR3 coding sequence is TGTGCCAGCAGCTTTAACAGGGAGGGCTACACCTTC. Translating gives CASSFNREGYTF.

This clonotype was found many times. The genes are TRBV5-1 and TRBJ2-2, with D tentatively TRBD2 (6 bases). CDR3 length equals 16 residues. Between the trimmed V and J ends, which lost 4 bases and 0 bases, there was a span of 13 bases. CDR1 SGHRS and CDR2 YFSETQ come from the germline V gene. CDR3 nucleotide sequence: TGCGCCAGCAGCGCCCGGGACTTACCGAACACCGGGGAGCTGTTTTTT. This translates into CASSARDLPNTGELFF.

This clonotype has a count of ten or more. This chain connects TRBV7-3 to TRBJ2-1; possible D gene TRBD2, 6 bases. The germline V and J ends were trimmed by 1 base and 4 bases, with 8 bases remaining between them. This CDR3 spans 14 amino acids. Germline CDR1 is SGHTA and CDR2 is FQGTGA. The CDR3 region is CASSLNSGYNEQFF. CDR3 in DNA: TGTGCCAGCAGCTTAAACAGCGGGTACAATGAGCAGTTCTTC.

The chain recombines TRBV25-1 with TRBJ2-7; no firm D call. V lost 8 bases to trimming and J lost 3 bases, with 11 bases between them. CDR1 and CDR2 (germline): MGHDK, SYGVNS. The CDR3 sequence is 12 residues long. The CDR3 region is CASGPARYEQYF. The CDR3 DNA reads TGTGCCAGCGGACCAGCCCGCTACGAGCAGTACTTC.

This clonotype was recorded at least ten times. The genes are TRBV1 and TRBJ2-5; TRBD1, the table's D call, lacks a check against the DNA. TRBV1 is recorded as a pseudogene. The CDR3 totals 15 residues. The CDR3 region is CTSSPPQDREETQYF. CDR3 nucleotides: TGCACCAGCAGCCCCCCCCAGGACAGGGAAGAGACCCAGTACTTC.

At least ten counts were recorded for this clonotype. The chain employs TRBV6-6 and TRBJ2-3, with D uncertain. The germline gives CDR1 MNHNY, CDR2 SVGAGI (reference sequence). The length of the CDR3 is 14 residues. Trimming pared 6 bases from V and 2 bases from J, leaving 12 bases between. The CDR3 sequence: CASRSRIDTDTQYF. Here the CDR3 DNA reads TGTGCCAGCAGGAGCCGAATTGACACAGATACGCAGTATTTT.

This chain links TRBV15 with TRBJ2-3; the match to TRBD2 covers 11 bases. The germline V gene has CDR1 LNHNV and CDR2 YYDKDF (reference sequence). The junction had 10 bases not matched to a gene; V was cut back by 1 base and J by 1 base. The length of the CDR3 is 19 residues. CDR3 in DNA: TGTGCCACCAGCAGAGCGCTAGCGGGGGGCCCCGGTCGCACAGATACGCAGTATTTT. This encodes CATSRALAGGPGRTDTQYF. Combining the CDR3 with reference TRBV15 and TRBJ2-3 gives the whole variable domain DAMVIQNPRYQVTQFGKPVTLSCSQTLNHNVMYWYQQKSSQAPKLLFHYYDKDFNNEADTPDNFQSRRPNTSFCFLDIRSPGLGDTAMYLCATSRALAGGPGRTDTQYFGPGTRLTVL.

This clonotype was seen many times. The chain has TRBV27 and TRBJ2-7; 8 nucleotides align to TRBD2. V dropped 10 bases and J dropped 3; count of bases not matched to a gene: 2. CDR3 size: 11 residues. Germline V gene data show CDR1 as MNHEY and CDR2 as SMNVEV (reference sequence). Here the CDR3 DNA reads TGTGCCACCGGGACTAGCTACGAGCAGTACTTC. This sequence encodes CATGTSYEQYF.

The chain couples TRBV27 to TRBJ2-4; D remains unclear. V was cut by 6 bases and J by 9 bases, with 27 bases left in between. The CDR3 length is 17 residues. Germline-derived CDR1 and CDR2 are MNHEY and SMNVEV (reference sequence). CDR3: CASRPKLIDLPSGIQYF. In DNA form, the CDR3 reads TGTGCCAGCAGGCCAAAGCTTATAGATTTACCGAGTGGCATTCAGTACTTC.

This chain uses TRBV7-9 with TRBJ2-5; D possibly corresponds to TRBD2 (6 bases). The CDR3 consists of 17 residues. V dropped 6 bases and J dropped 4 bases, with 24 bases sitting between them. In germline, CDR1 is SEHNR, CDR2 FQNEAQ (reference sequence). The CDR3 reads CASRPTQAGMRVETQYF. The CDR3 region has the DNA TGTGCCAGCAGACCTACCCAAGCGGGTATGAGAGTAGAGACCCAGTACTTC.

This clonotype was recorded many times. V gene TRBV28 combines with J gene TRBJ2-3; D not resolved. This CDR3 contains 12 residues. Germline assignment: CDR1 MDHEN and CDR2 SYDVKM. V gave up 5 bases and J gave up 6 bases, with 9 bases separating them. The CDR3 loop is CASSPHQDTQYF. As DNA, the CDR3 is TGTGCCAGCAGTCCACACCAGGATACGCAGTATTTT.

The rearrangement joins TRBV5-1 to TRBJ2-1, with 10 bases fitting TRBD2. V shed 2 bases, J shed 9 bases, and the junction held 5 bases outside the gene matches. Germline V CDR1 and CDR2: SGHRS, YFSETQ. CDR3 size: 14 residues. The CDR3 DNA follows: TGCGCCAGCAGCTTTCTAGCGGGAGCGGCTGAGCAGTTCTTC. Translation gives CASSFLAGAAEQFF.

In its sample, this clonotype was seen many times. This chain joins TRBV20-1 and TRBJ1-6; D is unresolved. This CDR3 has 14 amino acids. V lost 4 bases, J lost 7 bases, and 14 bases lay in between. Germline CDR1 is DFQATT and CDR2 is SNEGSKA (reference sequence). The CDR3 DNA is TGCAGTGCTACCCCGGCCACGAAGAATTCACCCCTCCACTTT. Its protein is CSATPATKNSPLHF.

This clonotype was recorded at least ten times. V gene TRBV7-9 combines with J gene TRBJ1-2; D is unresolved. This CDR3 has 15 residues. The germline V gene encodes CDR1 SEHNR and CDR2 FQNEAQ (reference sequence). The V and J ends lost 5 bases and 8 bases respectively, with 21 bases between them. The DNA for the CDR3 is TGTGCCAGCAGCCGGGGATCGGGTTTGGACTCCGGCTACACCTTC. Translating gives CASSRGSGLDSGYTF.